These T cell receptor beta chains were read from a single sample in a study of blood T cell repertoires in COVID-19. The repertoire was sequenced with immunoSEQ multiplex PCR; TCRdb's copy has only in-frame clones and lacks some. The sample lists 200,000 to 250,000 clones, 79% occurring once. The sample comprised peripheral blood. The source of these receptors is a woman in her thirties or forties with active or convalescent COVID-19. Each CDR3 is given with its conserved first and last residue. The order of the fields is D gene, V gene, clone size, J gene, CDR3 protein, CDR3 DNA. The D gene is left open where the match is weak. Clone sizes are given selectively: once, few, many, or a class where the clone is expanded.

D gene: .; V gene: TRBV5-1; clone size: .; J gene: TRBJ1-5; CDR3 protein: CASSLEGIQPQHF; CDR3 DNA: TGCGCCAGCAGCTTGGAGGGGATACAGCCCCAGCATTTT
D gene: .; V gene: TRBV27; clone size: .; J gene: TRBJ2-7; CDR3 protein: CASSLPGLSGGTAYEQYF; CDR3 DNA: TGTGCCAGCAGTTTACCTGGCCTCTCAGGGGGGACAGCCTACGAGCAGTACTTC
D gene: .; V gene: TRBV27; clone size: .; J gene: TRBJ1-5; CDR3 protein: CASKKTLTGQPQHF; CDR3 DNA: TGTGCCAGCAAAAAAACCCTAACCGGGCAGCCCCAGCATTTT
D gene: .; V gene: TRBV25-1; clone size: .; J gene: TRBJ2-1; CDR3 protein: CASSDLYNEQFF; CDR3 DNA: TGTGCCAGCAGTGATCTGTACAATGAGCAGTTCTTC
D gene: .; V gene: TRBV6-6; clone size: .; J gene: TRBJ2-1; CDR3 protein: CASSGIGGSSYNEQFF; CDR3 DNA: TGTGCCAGCAGTGGAATTGGCGGATCTTCCTACAATGAGCAGTTCTTC
D gene: .; V gene: TRBV9; clone size: once; J gene: TRBJ1-2; CDR3 protein: CASSAGGYTF; CDR3 DNA: TGTGCCAGCAGCGCGGGTGGCTACACCTTC
D gene: .; V gene: TRBV28; clone size: .; J gene: TRBJ1-3; CDR3 protein: CASSLLNTIYF; CDR3 DNA: TGTGCCAGCAGTTTACTGAACACCATATATTTT
D gene: TRBD2; V gene: TRBV13; clone size: .; J gene: TRBJ2-3; CDR3 protein: CASSLRGGRVADTQYF; CDR3 DNA: TGTGCCAGCAGCTTACGGGGGGGCAGAGTAGCAGATACGCAGTATTTT
D gene: TRBD1; V gene: TRBV7-8; clone size: .; J gene: TRBJ1-1; CDR3 protein: CASSRTGTEAFF; CDR3 DNA: TGTGCCAGCAGCCGGACAGGAACTGAAGCTTTCTTT
D gene: .; V gene: TRBV2; clone size: .; J gene: TRBJ2-1; CDR3 protein: CASSGEGYEQFF; CDR3 DNA: TGTGCCAGCAGTGGAGAGGGCTATGAGCAGTTCTTC
D gene: TRBD2; V gene: TRBV6-5; clone size: .; J gene: TRBJ2-1; CDR3 protein: CASRVGLAENEQFF; CDR3 DNA: TGTGCCAGCAGAGTGGGACTAGCGGAGAATGAGCAGTTCTTC
D gene: .; V gene: TRBV9; clone size: .; J gene: TRBJ2-3; CDR3 protein: CASSVHTVGTDTQYF; CDR3 DNA: TGTGCCAGCAGCGTACATACAGTCGGCACAGATACGCAGTATTTT
D gene: TRBD1; V gene: TRBV7-6; clone size: .; J gene: TRBJ1-2; CDR3 protein: CASSGWDRASYGYTF; CDR3 DNA: TGTGCCAGCAGCGGGTGGGACAGGGCAAGCTATGGCTACACCTTC
D gene: .; V gene: TRBV6-5; clone size: .; J gene: TRBJ2-1; CDR3 protein: CASSLNGFPYNEQFF; CDR3 DNA: TGTGCCAGCAGTCTCAACGGGTTTCCCTACAATGAGCAGTTCTTC
D gene: .; V gene: TRBV7-9; clone size: .; J gene: TRBJ2-2; CDR3 protein: CASSTTDSTGELFF; CDR3 DNA: TGTGCCAGCAGCACGACGGACAGCACCGGGGAGCTGTTTTTT
D gene: .; V gene: TRBV7-6; clone size: .; J gene: TRBJ1-4; CDR3 protein: CASSLAPATNEKLFF; CDR3 DNA: TGTGCCAGCAGCTTAGCTCCGGCAACTAATGAAAAACTGTTTTTT